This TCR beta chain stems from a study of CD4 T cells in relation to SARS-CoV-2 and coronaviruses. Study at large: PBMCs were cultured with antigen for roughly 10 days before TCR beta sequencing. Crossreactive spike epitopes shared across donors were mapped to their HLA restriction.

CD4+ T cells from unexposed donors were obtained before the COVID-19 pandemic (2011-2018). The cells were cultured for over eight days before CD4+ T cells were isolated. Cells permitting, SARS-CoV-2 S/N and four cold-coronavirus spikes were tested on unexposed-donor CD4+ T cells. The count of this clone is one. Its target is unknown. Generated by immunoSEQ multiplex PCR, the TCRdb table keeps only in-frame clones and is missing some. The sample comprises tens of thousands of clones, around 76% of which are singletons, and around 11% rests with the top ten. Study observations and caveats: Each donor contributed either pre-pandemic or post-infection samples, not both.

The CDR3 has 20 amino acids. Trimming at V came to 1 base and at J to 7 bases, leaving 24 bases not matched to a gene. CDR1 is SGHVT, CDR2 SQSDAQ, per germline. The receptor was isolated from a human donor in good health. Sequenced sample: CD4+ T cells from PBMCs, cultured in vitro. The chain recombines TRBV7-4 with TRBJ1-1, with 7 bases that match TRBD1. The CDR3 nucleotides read TGTGCCAGCAGCTTAGTTGTTTGGGGCATGCAGGGGAACCAGGGGGGTGAAGCTTTCTTT. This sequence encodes CASSLVVWGMQGNQGGEAFF.